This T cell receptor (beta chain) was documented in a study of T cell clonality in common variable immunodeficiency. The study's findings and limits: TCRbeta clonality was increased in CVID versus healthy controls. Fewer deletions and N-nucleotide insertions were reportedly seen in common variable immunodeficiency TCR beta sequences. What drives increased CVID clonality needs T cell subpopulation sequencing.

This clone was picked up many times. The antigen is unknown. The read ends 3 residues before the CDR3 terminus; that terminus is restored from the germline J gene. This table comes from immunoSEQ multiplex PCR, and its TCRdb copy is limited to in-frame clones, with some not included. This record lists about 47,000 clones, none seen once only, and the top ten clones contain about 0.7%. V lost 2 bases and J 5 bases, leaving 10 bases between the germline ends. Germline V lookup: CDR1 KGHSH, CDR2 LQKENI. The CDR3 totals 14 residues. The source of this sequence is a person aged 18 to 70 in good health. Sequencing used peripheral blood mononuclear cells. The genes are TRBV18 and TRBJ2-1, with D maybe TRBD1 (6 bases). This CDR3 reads CASSPRAGDNEQFF. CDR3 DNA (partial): TGTGCCAGCTCACCAAGGGCAGGGGACAATGAG. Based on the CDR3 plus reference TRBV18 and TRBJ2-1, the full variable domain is NAGVMQNPRHLVRRRGQEARLRCSPMKGHSHVYWYRQLPEEGLKFMVYLQKENIIDESGMPKERFSAEFPKEGPSILRIQQVVRGDSAAYFCASSPRAGDNEQFFGPGTRLTVL.